The sequence of this TCR beta chain was determined in a study of blood T cell repertoires in COVID-19. Study in general: In each case, the material was cDNA or gDNA derived from T cells, B-cell-depleted T cells, or PBMCs.

The table came from immunoSEQ multiplex PCR; TCRdb's copy has only in-frame clones and leaves some out. The table includes about 180,000 clones, 86% detected once. Germline V gene lookup returns CDR1 SGHTS and CDR2 YDEGEE. This CDR3 contains 14 residues. Trimming left V 1 base short and J 5 bases short, with 12 bases between. The participants were between about 18 and 90 years old and came from about two dozen US areas. Clinical history reported by participants formed the basis on which cohorts were assigned. This chain links TRBV5-8 with TRBJ1-1; possible D gene TRBD1, 6 bases. The source of this sequence is a woman aged 25 to 39 who had recovered from COVID-19. Sequenced input: PBMCs or T cells enriched from blood (not recorded which). The CDR3 region is CASSLWTVTTEAFF. The CDR3 DNA is TGTGCCAGCAGCTTGTGGACAGTAACGACTGAAGCTTTCTTT.